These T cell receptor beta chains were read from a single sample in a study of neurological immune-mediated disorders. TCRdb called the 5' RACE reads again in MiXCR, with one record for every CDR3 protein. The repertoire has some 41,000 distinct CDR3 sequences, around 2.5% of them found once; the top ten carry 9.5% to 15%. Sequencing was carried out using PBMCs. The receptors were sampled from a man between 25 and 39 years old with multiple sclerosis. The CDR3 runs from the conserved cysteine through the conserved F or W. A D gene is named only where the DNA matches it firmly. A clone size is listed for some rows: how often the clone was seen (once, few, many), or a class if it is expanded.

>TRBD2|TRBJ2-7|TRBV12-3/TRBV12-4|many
CASSRGESSYEQYF
TGTGCCAGCAGTCGGGGGGAGAGTTCCTACGAGCAGTACTTC
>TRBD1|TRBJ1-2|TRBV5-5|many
CASSPRTGIYGNYGYTF
TGTGCCAGCAGCCCTCGGACAGGGATATACGGGAACTATGGCTACACCTTC
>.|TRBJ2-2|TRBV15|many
CATTDLGGPNTGELFF
TGTGCCACCACCGACTTGGGAGGTCCGAACACCGGGGAGCTGTTTTTT
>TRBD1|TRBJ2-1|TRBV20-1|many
CSAERTGSYNEQFF
TGCAGTGCTGAGAGGACAGGATCCTACAATGAGCAGTTCTTC
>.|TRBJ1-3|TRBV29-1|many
CSVPGGKGSGNTIYF
TGCAGCGTCCCCGGGGGGAAGGGCTCTGGAAACACCATATATTTT
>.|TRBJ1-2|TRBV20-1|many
CSASLGEGVGGYTF
TGCAGTGCTAGTCTGGGCGAGGGGGTAGGAGGCTACACCTTC
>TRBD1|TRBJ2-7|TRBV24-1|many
CATSDGTAYEQYF
TGTGCCACCAGTGATGGGACAGCCTACGAGCAGTACTTC
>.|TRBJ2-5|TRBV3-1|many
CASSHFLQETQYF
TGTGCCAGCAGCCACTTTTTACAAGAGACCCAGTACTTC
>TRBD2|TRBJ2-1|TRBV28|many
CASSLRLAGVFEQFF
TGTGCCAGCAGTTTACGACTAGCGGGAGTTTTTGAGCAGTTCTTC
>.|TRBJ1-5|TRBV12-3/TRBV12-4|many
CASSLQSNQPQHF
TGTGCCAGCAGCCTCCAAAGCAATCAGCCCCAGCATTTT
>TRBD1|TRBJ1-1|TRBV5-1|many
CASSPTTGATEAFF
TGCGCCAGCAGCCCGACGACAGGGGCCACTGAAGCTTTCTTT
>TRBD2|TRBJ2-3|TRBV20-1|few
CSADPGLAGGRTFTDTQYF
TGCAGTGCTGACCCGGGACTAGCGGGAGGCCGGACTTTCACAGATACGCAGTATTTT
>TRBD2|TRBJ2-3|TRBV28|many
CASSLAGAIDTQYF
TGTGCCAGCAGTTTAGCGGGAGCGATAGATACGCAGTATTTT
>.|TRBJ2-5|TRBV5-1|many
CASSRTGREETQYF
TGCGCCAGCAGCAGGACAGGGAGGGAAGAGACCCAGTACTTC
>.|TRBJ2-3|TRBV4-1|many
CASSQDYRAGQGCPPGDTQYF
TGCGCCAGCAGCCAAGATTATCGGGCAGGGCAGGGTTGTCCGCCGGGAGATACGCAGTATTTT
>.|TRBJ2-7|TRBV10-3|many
CAIKESGAGSYEQYF
TGTGCCATCAAGGAGTCGGGGGCCGGATCCTACGAGCAGTACTTC
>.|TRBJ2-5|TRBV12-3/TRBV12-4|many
CASSEAAQETQYF
TGTGCCAGCAGTGAGGCAGCCCAAGAGACCCAGTACTTC
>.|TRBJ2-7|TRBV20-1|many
CSARVELVDEQYF
TGCAGTGCCCGAGTAGAATTAGTGGACGAGCAGTACTTC
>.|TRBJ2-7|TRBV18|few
CASSRDGGAYEQYF
TGTGCCAGCTCCCGAGACGGAGGTGCATACGAGCAGTACTTC
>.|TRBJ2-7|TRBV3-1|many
CASSQDPRGYEQYF
TGTGCCAGCAGCCAAGATCCCCGGGGCTACGAGCAGTACTTC
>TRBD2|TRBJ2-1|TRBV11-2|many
CASSSYTSGGVNEQFF
TGTGCCAGCAGCTCGTACACTAGCGGTGGAGTAAATGAGCAGTTCTTC
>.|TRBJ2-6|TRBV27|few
CATGRQTFSGANVLTF
TGTGCCACCGGTCGGCAGACTTTTTCTGGGGCCAACGTCCTGACTTTC
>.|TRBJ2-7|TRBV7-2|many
CASSPGSTAYF
TGTGCCAGCAGCCCCGGTTCTACGGCGTACTTC
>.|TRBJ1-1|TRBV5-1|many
CASSFRTPGNMNTEAFF
TGCGCCAGCAGCTTTCGGACACCCGGGAACATGAACACTGAAGCTTTCTTT
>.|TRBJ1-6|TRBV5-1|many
CASSLGDRENSPLHF
TGCGCCAGCAGCTTGGGGGATAGGGAGAATTCACCCCTCCACTTT
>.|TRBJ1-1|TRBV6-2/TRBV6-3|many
CASGREAFF
TGTGCCAGCGGCCGTGAAGCTTTCTTT
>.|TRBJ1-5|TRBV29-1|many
CSVRGAEHQPQHF
TGCAGCGTTAGGGGGGCGGAACATCAGCCCCAGCATTTT
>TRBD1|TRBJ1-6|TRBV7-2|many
CASSPNSGTGFILHF
TGTGCCAGCAGCCCTAATTCCGGGACAGGGTTTATCCTCCACTTT
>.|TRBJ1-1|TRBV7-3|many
CASSPNNLGSDAFF
TGTGCCAGCAGCCCCAACAATTTGGGGTCGGATGCTTTCTTT
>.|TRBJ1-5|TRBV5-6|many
CASSLGGDRIYRPQHF
TGTGCCAGCAGCTTGGGGGGTGACAGGATTTATCGGCCCCAGCATTTT
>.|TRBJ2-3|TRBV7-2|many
CASSLDAGSTDTQYF
TGTGCCAGCAGCTTAGACGCGGGAAGCACAGATACGCAGTATTTT
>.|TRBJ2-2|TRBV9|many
CASSVSVGEGTGELFF
TGTGCCAGCAGCGTGAGCGTAGGCGAAGGCACCGGGGAGCTGTTTTTT
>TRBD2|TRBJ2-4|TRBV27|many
CATAGGIAKNIQYF
TGTGCCACCGCGGGAGGGATAGCCAAAAACATTCAGTACTTC
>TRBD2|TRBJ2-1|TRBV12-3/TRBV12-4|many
CASSFTGTSLVSCEQFF
TGTGCCAGCAGTTTTACCGGGACTAGTCTAGTATCGTGTGAGCAGTTCTTC
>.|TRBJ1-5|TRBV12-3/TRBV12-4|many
CASSFQTGSNQPQHF
TGTGCCAGCAGTTTTCAGACAGGATCGAATCAGCCCCAGCATTTT
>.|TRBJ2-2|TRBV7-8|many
CASSLVPGGAGELFF
TGTGCCAGCAGCTTAGTCCCAGGGGGGGCCGGGGAGCTGTTTTTT
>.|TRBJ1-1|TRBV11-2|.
CASSFRPQNTEAFF
TGTGCCAGCAGCTTTCGTCCCCAAAACACTGAAGCTTTCTTT
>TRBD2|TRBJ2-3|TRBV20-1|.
CSAPGGVARTADTQYF
TGCAGTGCCCCTGGGGGGGTAGCAAGGACGGCAGATACGCAGTATTTT
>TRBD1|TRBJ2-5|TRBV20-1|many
CSAREGTGTAETQYF
TGCAGTGCTAGAGAAGGGACAGGGACTGCAGAGACCCAGTACTTC
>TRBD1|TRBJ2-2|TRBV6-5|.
CASSFVRDRNTGELFF
TGTGCCAGCAGTTTCGTCCGGGACAGGAACACCGGGGAGCTGTTTTTT
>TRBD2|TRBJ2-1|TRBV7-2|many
CASSLKRGGNEQFF
TGTGCCAGCAGCTTAAAGCGGGGGGGCAATGAGCAGTTCTTC
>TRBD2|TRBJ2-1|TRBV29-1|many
CSAPGLAVNEQFF
TGCAGCGCTCCGGGACTAGCTGTAAATGAGCAGTTCTTC
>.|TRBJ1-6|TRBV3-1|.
CASSQISNSPLHF
TGTGCCAGCAGCCAGATATCGAATTCACCCCTCCACTTT
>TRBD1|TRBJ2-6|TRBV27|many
CASSLRTGHFSGANVLTF
TGTGCCAGCAGTCTCAGGACAGGGCACTTCTCTGGGGCCAACGTCCTGACTTTC
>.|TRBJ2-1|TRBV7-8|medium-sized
CASSLDGSSYNEQFF
TGTGCCAGCAGCTTAGACGGGAGTAGTTACAATGAGCAGTTCTTC
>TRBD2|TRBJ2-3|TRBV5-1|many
CASSPPTSGVPDTQYF
TGCGCCAGCAGCCCACCGACTAGCGGGGTACCAGATACGCAGTATTTT
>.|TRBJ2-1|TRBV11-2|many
CASSLDRLAYNEQFF
TGTGCCAGCAGCTTAGATCGCCTAGCCTACAATGAGCAGTTCTTC
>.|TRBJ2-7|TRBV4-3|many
CASSQEFVRGIYEQYF
TGCGCCAGCAGCCAAGAGTTCGTTAGGGGGATCTACGAGCAGTACTTC
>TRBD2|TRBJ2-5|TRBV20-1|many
CSARGREGVFGETQYF
TGCAGTGCTAGGGGCCGGGAGGGGGTTTTCGGAGAGACCCAGTACTTC
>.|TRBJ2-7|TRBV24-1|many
CATSDFTDPEQYF
TGTGCCACCAGTGATTTCACGGACCCCGAGCAGTACTTC
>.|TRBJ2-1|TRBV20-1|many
CSARPPGGYNEQFF
TGCAGTGCTAGGCCCCCCGGCGGTTACAATGAGCAGTTCTTC
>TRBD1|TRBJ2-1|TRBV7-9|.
CASSSTGGHYNEQFF
TGTGCCAGCAGCTCCACAGGGGGCCACTACAATGAGCAGTTCTTC
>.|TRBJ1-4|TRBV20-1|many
CSARDDYRDVEEKLFF
TGCAGTGCTAGAGATGATTATAGGGACGTTGAAGAAAAACTGTTTTTT
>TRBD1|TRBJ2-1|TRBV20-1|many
CSASHRGQLPNEQFF
TGCAGTGCTAGTCACAGGGGGCAGCTTCCCAATGAGCAGTTCTTC